This T cell receptor (beta chain) was obtained from a study of blood T cell repertoires in COVID-19. The overall study: T cells, B-cell-depleted T cells, or PBMCs supplied cDNA or gDNA.

This CDR3 has 18 amino acids. V shed 0 bases, J shed 2 bases, and the junction held 14 bases outside the gene matches. Assay: immunoSEQ multiplex PCR; the TCRdb copy retains only in-frame clones and omits some. The sample comprises around 100,000 clones, approximately 80% of which are singletons, and about 0.8% rests with the top ten. The sample comprised peripheral blood. The gene calls are TRBV5-3 and TRBJ2-7; 7 bases match TRBD1. TRBV5-3 is an ORF, with its function uncertain. The source is a woman aged 70 to 79 with acute or convalescent COVID-19. Written as DNA, the CDR3 is TGTGCCAGAAGCTTGGAAACGGATGGGACAGACACTACCTACGAGCAGTACTTC. It codes for CARSLETDGTDTTYEQYF.